This T cell receptor beta chain was sequenced for a study of cytomegalovirus exposure and HLA in healthy donors. Study results and caveats: The study put under 200 TCR beta chains on its list as cytomegalovirus-associated. Specific recognition of CMV antigens was confirmed in vitro for a few chains (all CMV-associated). Most TCR sequences proved rare, with some public TCRs found in many donors.

The validation cohort, a group of more than 95 subjects, included the donors and was separate from the roughly 700-subject first cohort. V lost 4 bases to trimming and J lost 5 bases; unmatched junction nucleotides: 5. Germline CDR1 MDHEN, CDR2 SYDVKM. This CDR3 comprises 15 residues. Repertoires were generated with immunoSEQ multiplex PCR, while TCRdb's copy carries only in-frame clones and drops some. The data contain around 150,000 clones, 89% of them singletons. In the case of this clone: The antigen remains undetermined.

The chain combines TRBV28 with TRBJ2-2; 9 bases map to TRBD2. The receptor was derived from a man aged 18-30 years in good health and CMV-seropositive. Material: PBMCs. CDR3: CASSSRLADTGELFF. The CDR3 nucleotides are TGTGCCAGCAGTTCCCGACTAGCGGATACCGGGGAGCTGTTTTTT.